This T cell receptor beta chain was sequenced in a study of regulatory T cells in long-lasting Graves disease. The sample's time point: persistent/refractory GD, antithyroid drugs over 5 years with positive TRAb. PBMC-extracted RNA yielded the TCR library. From an endocrinology department in Xi'an, China, came the patients. The EDTA tubes were filled with around 8.5 milliliters of drawn peripheral blood. This clonotype showed up just a few times. Just one base apart from a much larger clone, this may be a read error. No conserved phenylalanine or tryptophan ends this CDR3, so it is likely a read error. Arm-PCR with iRepertoire HTBI primers amplified the CDR3 regions for these TCR beta libraries. Authors' methods: Samples revealed 60 to 70 TRBV and 14 TRBJ segments. TCRdb processed the multiplex PCR reads anew with MiXCR; each CDR3 protein has one entry. These V and J calls originate from TCRdb's pipeline instead of the authors' own analysis. The data contain about 400,000 distinct CDR3 sequences, about 20% of them singletons.

The CDR3 contains 13 residues. In germline, CDR1 is MNHEY, CDR2 SMNVEV (reference sequence). Trimming took off 7 bases at V and 1 base at J, with 10 bases between the two ends. The J gene is TRBJ1-1, the V gene TRBV27, with unresolved D. Here the sequenced sample was peripheral blood mononuclear cells (PBMCs), taken when the disease was refractory, from a patient treated with antithyroid drugs. This clonotype originated in a female donor with Graves disease. The CDR3 here is CASTTMGNTEAFL. The CDR3, as DNA: TGTGCCAGCACAACGATGGGGAACACTGAAGCTTTCCTT.